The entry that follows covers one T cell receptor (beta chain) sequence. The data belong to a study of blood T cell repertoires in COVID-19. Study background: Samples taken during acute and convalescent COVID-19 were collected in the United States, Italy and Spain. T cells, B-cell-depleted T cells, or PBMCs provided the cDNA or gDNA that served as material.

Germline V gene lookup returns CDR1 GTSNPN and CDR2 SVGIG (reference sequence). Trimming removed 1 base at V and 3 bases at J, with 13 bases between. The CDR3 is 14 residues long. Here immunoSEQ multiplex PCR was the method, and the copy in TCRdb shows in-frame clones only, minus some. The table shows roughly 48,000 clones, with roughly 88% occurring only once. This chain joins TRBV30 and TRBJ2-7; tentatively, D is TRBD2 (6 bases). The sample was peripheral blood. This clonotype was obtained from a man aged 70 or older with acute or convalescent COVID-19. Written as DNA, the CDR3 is TGTGCCTGGAGTGGGGCAGGGAGGTTCTACGAGCAGTACTTC. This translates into CAWSGAGRFYEQYF.